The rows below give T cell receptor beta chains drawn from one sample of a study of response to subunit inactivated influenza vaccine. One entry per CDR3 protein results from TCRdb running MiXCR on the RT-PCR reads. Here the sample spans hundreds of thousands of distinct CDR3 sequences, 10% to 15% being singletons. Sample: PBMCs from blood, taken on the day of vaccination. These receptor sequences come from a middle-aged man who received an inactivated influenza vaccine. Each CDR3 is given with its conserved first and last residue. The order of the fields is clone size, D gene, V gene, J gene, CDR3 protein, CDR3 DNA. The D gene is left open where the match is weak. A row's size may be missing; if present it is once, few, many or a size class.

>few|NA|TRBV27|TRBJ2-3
CASRKQGPDTQYF
TGTGCCAGCAGGAAACAGGGACCAGATACGCAGTATTTT
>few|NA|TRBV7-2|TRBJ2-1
CASSLRGVHNEQFF
TGTGCCAGCAGCTTAAGAGGGGTCCACAATGAGCAGTTCTTC
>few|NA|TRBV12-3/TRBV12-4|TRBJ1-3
CASSFFQPGNTIYF
TGTGCCAGCAGTTTTTTCCAGCCTGGAAACACCATATATTTT
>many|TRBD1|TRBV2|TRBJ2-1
CASSAEGQGGNEQFF
TGTGCCAGCAGCGCCGAGGGACAGGGAGGCAATGAGCAGTTCTTC
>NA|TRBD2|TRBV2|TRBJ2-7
CASSERTSGFSYEQYF
TGTGCCAGCAGTGAAAGGACTAGCGGATTCTCCTACGAGCAGTACTTC
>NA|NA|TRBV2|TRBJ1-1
CASSEDRIAEAFF
TGTGCCAGCAGTGAAGATAGGATTGCCGAAGCTTTCTTT
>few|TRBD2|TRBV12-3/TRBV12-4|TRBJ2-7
CASSKGLAEKGYEQYF
TGTGCCAGCAGCAAGGGACTAGCGGAGAAGGGCTACGAGCAGTACTTC
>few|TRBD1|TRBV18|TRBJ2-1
CASSPRTGGNYYNEQFF
TGTGCCAGCTCACCCCGGACAGGGGGTAATTACTACAATGAGCAGTTCTTC
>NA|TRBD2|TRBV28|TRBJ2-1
CASRQRRGGEQFF
TGTGCCAGCAGACAAAGGCGGGGGGGTGAGCAGTTCTTC
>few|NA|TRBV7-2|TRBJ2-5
CASSPIPRSGTQYF
TGTGCCAGCAGCCCCATCCCTAGGTCTGGGACCCAGTACTTC
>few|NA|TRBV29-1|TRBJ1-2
CIAGSLPLYGYTF
TGCATAGCGGGGTCCCTCCCCCTCTATGGCTACACCTTC
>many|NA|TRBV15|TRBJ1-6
CATSRVRTVAGSPLHF
TGTGCCACCAGCAGAGTTCGGACAGTTGCCGGGTCACCCCTCCACTTT
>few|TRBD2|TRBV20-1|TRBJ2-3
CSARENSGMAHTQYF
TGCAGTGCTAGAGAGAATAGCGGGATGGCCCATACGCAGTATTTT
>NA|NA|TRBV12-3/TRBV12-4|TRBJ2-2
CASSLEGGSGELFF
TGTGCCAGCAGTTTAGAGGGGGGGTCCGGGGAGCTGTTTTTT
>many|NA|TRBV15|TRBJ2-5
CATSRYGAGHQETQYF
TGTGCCACCAGCCGCTACGGGGCGGGGCACCAAGAGACCCAGTACTTC
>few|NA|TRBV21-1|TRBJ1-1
CASSKGAAGGERMNTEAFF
TGTGCCAGCAGCAAAGGAGCGGCAGGGGGCGAAAGGATGAACACTGAAGCTTTCTTT
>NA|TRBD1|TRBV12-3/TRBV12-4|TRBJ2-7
CASSNDRGRNEQYF
TGTGCCAGCAGTAACGACAGGGGGAGGAACGAGCAGTACTTC
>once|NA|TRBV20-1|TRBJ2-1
CSARAGSGPRYNEQFF
TGCAGTGCTAGAGCGGGGAGCGGACCCCGGTACAATGAGCAGTTCTTC
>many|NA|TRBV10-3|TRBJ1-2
CAISEPGANYGYTF
TGTGCCATCAGTGAACCGGGAGCTAACTATGGCTACACCTTC
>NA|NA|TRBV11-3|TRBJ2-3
CASSASGHTQYF
TGTGCCAGCAGCGCCTCCGGCCATACGCAGTATTTT
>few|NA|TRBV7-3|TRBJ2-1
CASSLGQTREQFF
TGTGCCAGCAGCTTAGGGCAAACGCGTGAGCAGTTCTTC
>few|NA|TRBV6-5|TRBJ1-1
CASSYADSINTEAFF
TGTGCCAGCAGTTACGCCGACAGCATAAACACTGAAGCTTTCTTT
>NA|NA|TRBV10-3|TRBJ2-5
CAISESGGVETQYF
TGTGCCATCAGTGAGTCGGGGGGTGTAGAGACCCAGTACTTC
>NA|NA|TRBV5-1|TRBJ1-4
CASSPDAATNEKLFF
TGCGCCAGCAGCCCGGACGCAGCAACTAATGAAAAACTGTTTTTT
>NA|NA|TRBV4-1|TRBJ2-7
CASSQPGGPSYEQYF
TGCGCCAGCAGCCAACCTGGGGGGCCCTCCTACGAGCAGTACTTC
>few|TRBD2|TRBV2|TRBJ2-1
CASSEVGLAEVSGYNEQFF
TGTGCCAGCAGTGAAGTGGGCCTAGCGGAGGTCTCGGGGTACAATGAGCAGTTCTTC
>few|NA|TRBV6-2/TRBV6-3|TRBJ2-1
CASNTKGHSNNEQFF
TGTGCCAGCAACACAAAGGGACACTCGAACAATGAGCAGTTCTTC
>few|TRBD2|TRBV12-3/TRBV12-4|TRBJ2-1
CASSPRLWGGRWNEQFF
TGTGCCAGCAGCCCCAGACTCTGGGGCGGGAGGTGGAATGAGCAGTTCTTC
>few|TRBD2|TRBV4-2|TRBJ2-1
CASSPVSASGSRRGYNEQFF
TGTGCCAGCAGCCCAGTCTCGGCTAGCGGGAGTCGGAGGGGCTACAATGAGCAGTTCTTC
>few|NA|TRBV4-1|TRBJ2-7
CASSQGLGQRNYEQYF
TGCGCCAGCAGCCAAGGACTGGGACAAAGAAATTACGAGCAGTACTTC
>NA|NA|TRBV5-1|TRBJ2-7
CASSLPGEYEQYF
TGCGCCAGCAGCCTTCCAGGGGAATACGAGCAGTACTTC
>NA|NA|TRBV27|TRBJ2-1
CASSLYSGRRYNEQFF
TGTGCCAGCAGTCTGTACTCGGGACGGAGATACAATGAGCAGTTCTTC
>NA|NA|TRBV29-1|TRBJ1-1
CSRGLENTEAFF
TGCAGCCGCGGACTGGAGAACACTGAAGCTTTCTTT
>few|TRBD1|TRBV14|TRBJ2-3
CASSLLAQGTDTQYF
TGTGCCAGCAGCCTCCTAGCACAGGGGACAGATACGCAGTATTTT
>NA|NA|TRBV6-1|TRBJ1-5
CASSEGVLPQHF
TGTGCCAGCAGTGAGGGTGTTTTGCCCCAGCATTTT
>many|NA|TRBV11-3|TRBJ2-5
CASSLVAGETQYF
TGTGCCAGCAGCTTAGTAGCCGGAGAGACCCAGTACTTC
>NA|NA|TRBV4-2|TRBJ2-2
CASSPGVGNTGELFF
TGTGCCAGCAGCCCCGGGGTAGGGAACACCGGGGAGCTGTTTTTT
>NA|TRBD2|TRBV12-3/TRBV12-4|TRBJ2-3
CASSPGRSWDTQYF
TGTGCCAGCAGCCCCGGGAGGTCGTGGGATACGCAGTATTTT